This T cell receptor beta chain was identified in a study of T-cell memory formation after mild COVID-19 (dated by TCRdb to the early 2020s). For context, the study as a whole: Most TCR sequence clusters were specific to one of the two donors. In a couple of donors, T-cell clones that expanded and contracted after mild COVID-19 were followed by sequencing TCRalpha and TCRbeta repertoires longitudinally. The cohort comprised two young, previously healthy adult volunteers, one female and one male. The paper's findings and limits, for the study overall: Contracting CD4+ clones were located mainly in the CM and EM memory subsets, whereas CD8+ clones were found to be enriched in EMRA. Only two mild cases were covered in the study, and larger cohorts including severe cases with pre-infection samples were considered necessary. Clones that contracted from day 15 to 85 showed balanced CD4/CD8 phenotypes, whereas a second wave of clones that expanded from day 15 to 37 leaned towards CD4+. Some responding clones were detected in pre-infection memory, which suggested that pre-existing cross-reactive memory T cells had joined the SARS-CoV-2 response. SARS-CoV-2 specificity of the second-wave clones peaking on day 37 was not confirmed.

Relative to germline, V is missing 6 bases and J is missing 7 bases, with 11 bases of the junction outside any gene match. Its CDR3 holds 14 amino acids, cysteine through phenylalanine. Only the CDR3 part of the read is kept: 42 bases, read in frame from the first base. The germline V gene yields SGHTA for CDR1 and FQGNSA for CDR2. PBMCs were isolated by Ficoll-Paque density gradient centrifugation. As for this clonotype: Its antigen has not been determined. No base quality values were provided; no much bigger clone lies one nucleotide off.

The instrument was an Illumina NovaSeq 6000. Using 5'RACE with constant-segment primers, TCRalpha and TCRbeta cDNA libraries were constructed, with sample barcodes and unique molecular identifiers added in the process. Trizol reagent was used to extract RNA from every sample. Libraries were amplified in two PCR steps, with a second sample barcode and Illumina TruSeq adapters added in the second step. Sequencing of libraries was performed on an Illumina NovaSeq with 2 x 150 bp paired-end reads. The original pipeline was this. The reads were demultiplexed and collapsed into UMI-guided consensus sequences using migec v1.2.7. With mixcr v2.1.11, UMI consensuses were aligned to TRA and TRB V and J templates and assembled into clonotypes. A clonotype was counted as expanded or contracted only when both edgeR and NoisET called the clonotype significant, with the noise models trained on biological replicates. For edgeR calls, a false discovery rate-adjusted p below 0.01 and a log2 fold-change threshold of 1 were applied. As an exploratory analysis of dynamics, PCA with hierarchical clustering was applied to max-normalized trajectories of the 1000 most abundant clonotypes. Each responding clone was given a CD4 or CD8 phenotype based on the CD4+ and CD8+ repertoires, which had been sequenced separately. TCRdb trimmed public reads at Q25 via fastp, called clones via MiXCR and kept in-frame beta chains. Entries that share a CDR3 protein sequence are merged under the most common genes and DNA. The authors' filters were not applied to this entry. This sample holds about 210,000 distinct CDR3 sequences; roughly a tenth were observed only once. The top ten clonotypes cover roughly 3% of the sample.

Sequenced: PBMCs or a T cell subset sorted from them (not recorded which). The sequence was obtained from a man aged 18 to 29 who had mild COVID-19 (a few samples of this study predate the infection). The sample titles of this study are shuffled in the database, so cell type and time point are left out; the donor was told from shared clones. The sequence joins TRBV7-2 to TRBJ2-5; TRBD2 aligns with 7 central bases. The DNA is as follows: TGTGCCAGCAGGTTCTTTCGGGGGGATGGGACCCAGTACTTC. Translation gives CASRFFRGDGTQYF.